The rows below give T cell receptor beta chains drawn from one sample of a study of T cell responses to AZD1222 COVID-19 vaccine. Clones were sequenced by immunoSEQ multiplex PCR, and TCRdb holds only the in-frame ones, with some missing. Of about 150,000 clones detected, more than 90% appear once; the ten largest clones hold about 1.4%. The sequencing here drew on peripheral blood, taken 28 days after the second AZD1222 dose. Receptors originate from an adult who received the AZD1222 COVID-19 vaccine. Both conserved end residues are part of each CDR3. D genes are given only for firm matches. Not every row has a clone size; where given, it reads once, few, many or a size class.

TRBV7-9,TRBJ2-1,TRBD2,few,TGTGCCAGCAGGGGGCCACTAGCGGGATCCGGCTTCAAGTATGAGCAGTTCTTC,CASRGPLAGSGFKYEQFF
TRBV10-2,TRBJ2-7,TRBD2,NA,TGCGCCAGCGGGACTAGCGGGAGAAGTGAGCAGTACTTC,CASGTSGRSEQYF
TRBV2,TRBJ1-1,TRBD1,once,TGTGCCAGCAGACAACAGACAGGGGGCTCGGGGGCTTTCTTT,CASRQQTGGSGAFF
TRBV7-2,TRBJ1-2,TRBD1,NA,TGTGCCAGCAGCTTATCGGGGACCGGGACAGGGGGTTTGGGCTATGGCTACACCTTC,CASSLSGTGTGGLGYGYTF
TRBV28,TRBJ2-7,TRBD1,NA,TGTGCCAGCAGTCCGAACGGGGACAGGGGCAGGCACGAGCAGTACTTC,CASSPNGDRGRHEQYF
TRBV18,TRBJ1-1,TRBD1,NA,TGTGCCAGCTCTCCGGGACAGGGTAGAAACACTGAAGCTTTCTTT,CASSPGQGRNTEAFF
TRBV7-3,TRBJ2-2,NA,NA,TGTGCCAGCAGCCATCCCAACGGCAGGGAGCTGTTTTTT,CASSHPNGRELFF
TRBV4-2,TRBJ1-2,TRBD1,NA,TGTGCCAGCAGCCAAGAACAGACAGGGGGATTTGGCTACACCTTC,CASSQEQTGGFGYTF
TRBV2,TRBJ2-1,TRBD2,NA,TGTGCCAGCACTAGCGGGCTTTACAATGAGCAGTTCTTC,CASTSGLYNEQFF
TRBV4-1,TRBJ2-7,TRBD1,NA,TGCGCCAGCAGCCGGAATGAGGGACAGGCGGTATTCTACGAGCAGTACTTC,CASSRNEGQAVFYEQYF
TRBV5-1,TRBJ1-5,NA,NA,TGCGCCAGCAGCTTGGGGGACACCCCGAATCAGCCCCAGCATTTT,CASSLGDTPNQPQHF
TRBV19,TRBJ2-7,TRBD2,NA,TGTGCCAGTAGTATACGGGCCTCACTAGCGGACCCTAGGGAGCAGTACTTC,CASSIRASLADPREQYF
TRBV5-1,TRBJ1-1,NA,NA,TGCGCCAGCAGCTTGGGAGACCGGGCAGCTTTCTTT,CASSLGDRAAFF
TRBV19,TRBJ1-3,TRBD1,NA,TGTGCCAGTAGGGACAGGCCCTCTGGAAACACCATATATTTT,CASRDRPSGNTIYF
TRBV28,TRBJ2-7,TRBD1,NA,TGTGCCAGCAGTTTCAGGACAGGGGTCTACGAGCAGTACTTC,CASSFRTGVYEQYF
TRBV28,TRBJ2-5,TRBD2,NA,TGTGCCAGCAGTGTAGCGGGAGGGGTCCCGAAAGAGACCCAGTACTTC,CASSVAGGVPKETQYF
TRBV6-5,TRBJ1-6,NA,NA,TGTGCCAGCAGTTCGGGGCCCTATAATTCACCCCTCCACTTT,CASSSGPYNSPLHF
TRBV7-9,TRBJ2-3,NA,NA,TGTGCCAGCAGCTTAATAGGCGGGTCCACAGATACGCAGTATTTT,CASSLIGGSTDTQYF
TRBV7-2,TRBJ2-1,NA,NA,TGTGCCAGCAGTTCTATACGGGGTAATGAGCAGTTCTTC,CASSSIRGNEQFF
TRBV30,TRBJ2-7,NA,NA,TGTGCCTGGACAGGGGCCTACGAGCAGTACTTC,CAWTGAYEQYF
TRBV5-1,TRBJ2-7,TRBD1,NA,TGCGCCAGCAGAGTAGGGACAGCGACCTACGAGCAGTACTTC,CASRVGTATYEQYF
TRBV28,TRBJ1-1,NA,NA,TGTGCCAGCCTCACATCGACTGAAGCTTTCTTT,CASLTSTEAFF
TRBV3-1/TRBV3-2,TRBJ2-1,NA,once,TGTGCCAGCAGGGGCGCAGGGGAGCAGTTCTTC,CASRGAGEQFF
TRBV7-2,TRBJ2-1,NA,NA,TGTGCCAGCACCGGGAGAGAAGGTGGTGAGCAGTTCTTC,CASTGREGGEQFF
TRBV6-1,TRBJ1-3,NA,NA,TGTGCCAGCAGTGAAGCAGGGAGCCCCGGAGACACCATATATTTT,CASSEAGSPGDTIYF
TRBV6-1,TRBJ2-7,NA,NA,TGTGCCAGCAGTGAGTACGGGACGAACTACGAGCAGTACTTC,CASSEYGTNYEQYF
TRBV7-9,TRBJ1-6,NA,NA,TGTGCCAGCAGCTTAGTCGGCTTAAATTCACCCCTCCACTTT,CASSLVGLNSPLHF
TRBV27,TRBJ1-6,NA,NA,TGTGCCAGCAGTTGGGGGGGAGGATCACCCCTCCACTTT,CASSWGGGSPLHF
TRBV6-5,TRBJ1-5,TRBD1,once,TGTGCCAGCAGCCCACAGGGGACGAGCAATCAGCCCCAGCATTTT,CASSPQGTSNQPQHF
TRBV5-1,TRBJ2-3,NA,once,TGCGCCAGCAGCTTGGGGGATACGCAGTATTTT,CASSLGDTQYF
TRBV6-5,TRBJ1-5,TRBD1,NA,TGTGCCAGCACGGGGACAGGGGCCACCAATCAGCCCCAGCATTTT,CASTGTGATNQPQHF
TRBV20-1,TRBJ2-7,NA,NA,TGCAGTGCTAGTTTCAGGGCCGAGCAGTACTTC,CSASFRAEQYF
TRBV5-1,TRBJ2-3,NA,NA,TGCGCCAGCAGCTTGGGGATTGGAGATACGCAGTATTTT,CASSLGIGDTQYF
TRBV7-3,TRBJ2-1,NA,once,TGTGCCAGCAGCTTAGCGGTGGAATACAATGAGCAGTTCTTC,CASSLAVEYNEQFF
TRBV10-3,TRBJ1-2,NA,NA,TGTGCCATCACCGCGGTAATCGGGTATGGCTACACCTTC,CAITAVIGYGYTF
TRBV1,TRBJ1-3,NA,NA,TGCACCAGCAGCCAAGAGGGACGGGCTGGAGGAAACACCATATATTTT,CTSSQEGRAGGNTIYF
TRBV6-5,TRBJ1-3,NA,once,TGTGCCAGCAGGAGTGGGGGGGCGCGTGGAAACACCATATATTTT,CASRSGGARGNTIYF
TRBV15,TRBJ1-2,TRBD1,NA,TGTGCCACCAGCAGTCCGGGACAGACATACTATGGCTACACCTTC,CATSSPGQTYYGYTF
TRBV4-2,TRBJ2-5,TRBD2,NA,TGTGCCAGCAGCGGCGAATGGGGCTCCACGGGGGGGACCCAGTACTTC,CASSGEWGSTGGTQYF
TRBV7-9,TRBJ1-3,TRBD1,once,TGTGCCAGCAGATCACCTCGGACAGGGCGGTCTGGAAACACCATATATTTT,CASRSPRTGRSGNTIYF
TRBV7-8,TRBJ1-2,NA,NA,TGTGCCAGCAGCTTAGACGACAACTATGGCTACACCTTC,CASSLDDNYGYTF
TRBV7-9,TRBJ2-7,TRBD2,NA,TGTGCCAGCAGCTCTAACGGACTAGCGGGACCTTCTCACGAGCAGTACTTC,CASSSNGLAGPSHEQYF
TRBV6-5,TRBJ2-5,TRBD2,NA,TGTGCCAGCAGTCGGACTAGCGGGGAGGAGACCCAGTACTTC,CASSRTSGEETQYF
TRBV19,TRBJ1-6,NA,NA,TGTGCCAGTAGCCCCGGGACACACGGAGGTTCACCCCTCCACTTT,CASSPGTHGGSPLHF
TRBV5-8,TRBJ2-1,NA,NA,TGTGCCAGCAGCTTGGGACGCGTCAATGAGCAGTTCTTC,CASSLGRVNEQFF
TRBV19,TRBJ1-6,TRBD1,NA,TGTGCCAGCCAGGGACAGCTTAATTCACCCCTCCACTTT,CASQGQLNSPLHF